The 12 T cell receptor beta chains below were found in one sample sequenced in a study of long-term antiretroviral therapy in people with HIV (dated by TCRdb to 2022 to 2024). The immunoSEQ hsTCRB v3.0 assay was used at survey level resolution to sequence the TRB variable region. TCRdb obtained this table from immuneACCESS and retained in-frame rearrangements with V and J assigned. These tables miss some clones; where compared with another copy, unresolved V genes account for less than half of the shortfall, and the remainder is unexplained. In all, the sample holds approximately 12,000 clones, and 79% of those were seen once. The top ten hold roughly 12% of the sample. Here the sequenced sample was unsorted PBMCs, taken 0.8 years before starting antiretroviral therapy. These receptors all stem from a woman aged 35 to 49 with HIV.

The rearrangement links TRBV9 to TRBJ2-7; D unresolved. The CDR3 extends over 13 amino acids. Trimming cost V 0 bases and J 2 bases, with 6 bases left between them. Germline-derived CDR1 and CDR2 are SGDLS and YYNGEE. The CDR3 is CASSVAPAYEQYF. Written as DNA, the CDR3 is TGTGCCAGCAGCGTAGCTCCGGCCTACGAGCAGTACTTC.

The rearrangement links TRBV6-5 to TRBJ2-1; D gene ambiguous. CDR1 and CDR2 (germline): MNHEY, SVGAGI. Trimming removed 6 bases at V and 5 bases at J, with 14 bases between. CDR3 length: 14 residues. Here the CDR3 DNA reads TGTGCCAGCAGGCTAAGTTATGTTAACAATGAGCAGTTCTTC. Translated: CASRLSYVNNEQFF.

CDR3 loop: CASSFGLAGPTDTQYF. CDR3 nucleotides: TGTGCCAGCAGCTTCGGACTAGCGGGTCCCACAGATACGCAGTATTTT. The chain uses TRBV7-2 and TRBJ2-3; 11 bases agree with TRBD2. V gave up 3 bases and J gave up 2 bases; unmatched junction bases: 4. The CDR3 extends over 16 amino acids. Looked up from germline, CDR1 is SGHTA and CDR2 is FQGNSA. The entire variable domain, with the rest obtained from reference TRBV7-2 and TRBJ2-3, is as follows: GAGVSQSPSNKVTEKGKDVELRCDPISGHTALYWYRQSLGQGLEFLIYFQGNSAPDKSGLPSDRFSAERTGGSVSTLTIQRTQQEDSAVYLCASSFGLAGPTDTQYFGPGTRLTVL.

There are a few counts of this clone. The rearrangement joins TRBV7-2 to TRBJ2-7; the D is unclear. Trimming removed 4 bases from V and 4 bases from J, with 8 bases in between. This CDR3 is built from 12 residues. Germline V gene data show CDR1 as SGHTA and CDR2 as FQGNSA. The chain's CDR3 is CASSSPGYEQYF. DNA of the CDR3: TGTGCCAGCAGCTCCCCTGGGTACGAGCAGTACTTC.

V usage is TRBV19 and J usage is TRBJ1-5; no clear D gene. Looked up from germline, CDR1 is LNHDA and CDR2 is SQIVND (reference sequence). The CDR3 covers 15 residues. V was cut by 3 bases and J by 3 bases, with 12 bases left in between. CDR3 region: CASSIGKRNNQPQHF. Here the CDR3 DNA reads TGTGCCAGTAGTATTGGCAAACGGAACAATCAGCCCCAGCATTTT.

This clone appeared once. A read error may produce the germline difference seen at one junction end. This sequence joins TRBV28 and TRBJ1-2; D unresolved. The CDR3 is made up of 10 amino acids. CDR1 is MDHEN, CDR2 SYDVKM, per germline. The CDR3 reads CASSRVSSVF. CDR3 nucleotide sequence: TGTGCCAGCAGTAGGGTTTCATCTGTCTTC.

CDR3 amino acids: CATSTRTGVGELFF. CDR3 DNA sequence: TGTGCCACCAGCACCAGGACAGGCGTGGGGGAGCTGTTTTTT. This chain joins TRBV15 and TRBJ2-2; 7 bases map to TRBD1. The CDR3 is 14 amino acids. CDR1 LNHNV and CDR2 YYDKDF come from the germline V gene (reference sequence). V lost 4 bases and J lost 8; bases outside the gene matches: 7. The variable domain in full, with the rest retrieved from reference TRBV15 and TRBJ2-2, is DAMVIQNPRYQVTQFGKPVTLSCSQTLNHNVMYWYQQKSSQAPKLLFHYYDKDFNNEADTPDNFQSRRPNTSFCFLDIRSPGLGDTAMYLCATSTRTGVGELFFGEGSRLTVL.

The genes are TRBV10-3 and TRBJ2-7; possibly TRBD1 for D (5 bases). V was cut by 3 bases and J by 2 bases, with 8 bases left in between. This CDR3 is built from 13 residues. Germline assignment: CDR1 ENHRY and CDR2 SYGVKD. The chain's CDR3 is CAISERQTYEQYF. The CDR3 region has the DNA TGTGCCATCAGTGAACGACAGACCTACGAGCAGTACTTC.

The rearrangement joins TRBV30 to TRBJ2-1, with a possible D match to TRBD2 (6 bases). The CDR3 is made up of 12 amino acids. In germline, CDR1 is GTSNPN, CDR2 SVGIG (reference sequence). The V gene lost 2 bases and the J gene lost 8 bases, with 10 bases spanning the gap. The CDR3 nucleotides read TGTGCCTGGAGTAGGTCGGGAGATGAGCAGTTCTTC. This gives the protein CAWSRSGDEQFF.

The CDR3 is CASSFENEAFF. The CDR3, as DNA: TGTGCCAGCAGTTTCGAAAATGAAGCTTTCTTT. The chain employs TRBV7-9 and TRBJ1-1; D is unclear. V gave up 6 bases and J gave up 7 bases, with 9 bases separating them. Germline lookup yields CDR1 SEHNR and CDR2 FQNEAQ (reference sequence). This CDR3 is 11 amino acids long.

CDR3 amino acids: CASSLTGTPGELFF. The CDR3 region has the DNA TGTGCCAGCAGCCTCACCGGGACCCCAGGGGAGCTGTTTTTT. This chain uses TRBV13 with TRBJ2-2; tentatively, D is TRBD1 or TRBD2 (5 bases each). The germline V and J ends were trimmed by 5 bases and 8 bases, with 15 bases remaining between them. The CDR3 is made up of 14 amino acids. Germline V gene lookup returns CDR1 PRHDT and CDR2 FYEKMQ (reference sequence).

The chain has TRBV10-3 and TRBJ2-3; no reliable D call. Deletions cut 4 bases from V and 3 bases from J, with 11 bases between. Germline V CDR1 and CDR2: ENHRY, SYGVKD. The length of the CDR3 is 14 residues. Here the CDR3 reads CAISAKVETDTQYF. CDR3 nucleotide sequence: TGTGCCATCAGTGCTAAGGTGGAAACAGATACGCAGTATTTT.